These 22 T cell receptor beta chains came from one sample sequenced in a study of cytomegalovirus exposure and HLA in healthy donors. Primers included in the PCR were 60 Vbeta and 13 Jbeta primers. Data came from immunoSEQ multiplex PCR; TCRdb stores just in-frame clones and leaves some out. The sample consists of 150,000 to 200,000 clones, around 83% of them appearing once. The source material was PBMCs. These receptors originate from a woman between 35 and 50 years old in good health and CMV-seronegative.

J is TRBJ1-4 and V is TRBV5-1, with 10 positions matching TRBD1. Germline CDR1 is SGHRS and CDR2 is YFSETQ. J gave up 6 bases and V 4 bases, and 6 bases lay outside the gene matches. There are 15 residues in the CDR3. Written as DNA, the CDR3 is TGCGCCAGCAGCGTAGCCGGGACAGGGGATGAAAAACTGTTTTTT. It translates to CASSVAGTGDEKLFF.

The chain couples TRBV10-3 to TRBJ1-1; 7 bases line up with TRBD1. The junction had 7 bases not matched to a gene; V was cut back by 10 bases and J by 2 bases. The CDR3 is made up of 13 amino acids. Germline loops: CDR1 ENHRY, CDR2 SYGVKD. The CDR3 protein is CATQGDLNTEAFF. In nucleotides, the CDR3 is TGTGCCACCCAGGGGGACTTAAACACTGAAGCTTTCTTT.

This clone has just one count. The V call is TRBV10-3, the J call TRBJ1-2; TRBD1 agrees at 10 bases. CDR3 length: 14 amino acids. Germline CDR1 reads ENHRY; CDR2 reads SYGVKD. V was clipped by 0 bases and J by 6 bases; unmatched bases: 1. The CDR3 DNA reads as TGTGCCATCAGTGAGTCGGACAGGGGGGATGGCTACACCTTC. Its protein is CAISESDRGDGYTF.

J is TRBJ1-2 and V is TRBV7-2, with D possibly matching TRBD1 (6 bases). The CDR3 is 12 residues long. Germline V gene sequence: CDR1 SGHTA, CDR2 FQGNSA. Deletions cut 5 bases from V and 8 bases from J, with 12 bases between. The CDR3 sequence: CASSPLGTGYTF. CDR3 nucleotides: TGTGCCAGCAGCCCCCTGGGGACAGGCTACACCTTC. Together with reference TRBV7-2 and TRBJ1-2, the CDR3 gives the full variable domain: GAGVSQSPSNKVTEKGKDVELRCDPISGHTALYWYRQSLGQGLEFLIYFQGNSAPDKSGLPSDRFSAERTGGSVSTLTIQRTQQEDSAVYLCASSPLGTGYTFGSGTRLTVV.

The chain employs TRBV10-3 and TRBJ1-2; a weak D match, TRBD1 (6 bases). Germline V gene lookup returns CDR1 ENHRY and CDR2 SYGVKD. The CDR3 consists of 15 residues. V was pared by 7 bases and J by 4 bases, with 19 bases between. In DNA form, the CDR3 reads TGTGCCATCACTACAGAGGGACACCCCGCCTATGGCTACACCTTC. It specifies CAITTEGHPAYGYTF.

The chain combines TRBV5-1 with TRBJ1-1; 9 nucleotides agree with TRBD1. CDR1 SGHRS and CDR2 YFSETQ come from the germline V gene. The CDR3 loop spans 15 amino acids. V lost 4 bases and J lost 1; bases outside the gene matches: 5. The chain's CDR3 is CASSMGTGRNTEAFF. In DNA form, the CDR3 reads TGCGCCAGCAGCATGGGGACAGGGAGGAACACTGAAGCTTTCTTT.

This clone came up a few times. The chain is built from TRBV2 and TRBJ1-1, with a possible D match to TRBD1 (6 bases). CDR1 and CDR2 from the germline V gene are SNHLY and FYNNEI. The CDR3 has 16 amino acids. With 3 bases removed from V and 2 bases from J, the gap between germline ends came to 16 bases. CDR3: CASSEGGGGINTEAFF. For the CDR3, the DNA is TGTGCCAGCAGTGAGGGTGGGGGCGGCATTAACACTGAAGCTTTCTTT.

V and J are TRBV7-2 and TRBJ2-2, with 8 bases fitting TRBD2. The V segment lost 5 bases and the J segment 3 bases; nucleotides outside the gene matches: 5. In germline, CDR1 is SGHTA, CDR2 FQGNSA. The CDR3 is 15 amino acids. CDR3 sequence (DNA): TGTGCCAGCAGCCGAAGCGGGAGTTACACCGGGGAGCTGTTTTTT. Translating it yields CASSRSGSYTGELFF.

This clone is a singleton in its sample. J is TRBJ1-1 and V is TRBV7-2, with 9 bases matching TRBD1. V gave up 6 bases and J gave up 1 base; unmatched junction bases: 3. Germline V gene data show CDR1 as SGHTA and CDR2 as FQGNSA. CDR3 size: 14 residues. CDR3 bases: TGTGCCAGCAGGGGACAGGGAAAGAACACTGAAGCTTTCTTT. Protein: CASRGQGKNTEAFF.

The chain has TRBV7-9 and TRBJ2-7, with TRBD2 matching over 8 bases. The CDR3 covers 18 residues. The germline V gene has CDR1 SEHNR and CDR2 FQNEAQ (reference sequence). CDR3 region: CSSSRPLWDSRGDYEQYV. CDR3 DNA: TGTTCCAGCAGCCGCCCGTTATGGGACTCGCGGGGGGACTACGAGCAGTACGTC.

V gene TRBV5-5 combines with J gene TRBJ1-5; the D gene is possibly TRBD1 (6 bases). Germline CDR1 is SGHKS and CDR2 is YYEKEE (reference sequence). CDR3 length equals 16 residues. V was pared by 2 bases and J by 0 bases, with 12 bases between. The CDR3 region is CASSFGRGLSNQPQHF. The CDR3 DNA sequence: TGTGCCAGCAGCTTCGGCAGGGGCCTTAGCAATCAGCCCCAGCATTTT.

The chain carries TRBV27 and TRBJ1-1; D ambiguous. Trimming removed 5 bases at V and 1 base at J, with 11 bases between. The CDR3 spans 14 residues. From germline, CDR1 is MNHEY and CDR2 SMNVEV (reference sequence). As DNA, the CDR3 is TGTGCCAGCAGTGGGTGGGGAGGGAACACTGAAGCTTTCTTT. Protein sequence: CASSGWGGNTEAFF.

This sequence joins TRBV4-3 and TRBJ2-7; 7 nucleotides agree with TRBD1. The CDR3 is made up of 13 amino acids. V shed 4 bases, J shed 3 bases, and the junction held 3 bases outside the gene matches. Germline loops: CDR1 LGHNA, CDR2 YSLEER. The CDR3 DNA reads TGCGCCAGCAGCCCCACAGGGGACTACGAGCAGTACTTC. It codes for CASSPTGDYEQYF.

The rearrangement joins TRBV12-5 to TRBJ2-7; D uncertain. Germline V gene sequence: CDR1 LGHNT, CDR2 FRNRAP. V dropped 5 bases and J dropped 7 bases, with 9 bases sitting between them. CDR3 length: 11 residues. CDR3 sequence: CASGPVLEQYF. The CDR3 bases are TGTGCTAGTGGTCCGGTGTTAGAGCAGTACTTC.

A remark on this clone: At one of its ends the junction is not consistent with the germline gene, which may arise from a read error. CDR3 sequence: CASSPPGLAGLRRVF. In nucleotides, the CDR3 is TGCGCCAGCAGCCCACCGGGACTAGCGGGTTTGAGGAGGGTCTTC. This rearrangement joins TRBV4-1 to TRBJ2-1; 12 nucleotides agree with TRBD2. Germline CDR1 reads MGHRA; CDR2 reads YSYEKL. There are 15 residues in the CDR3.

As concerns this clone: One end of the junction is discordant with germline, which a read error may explain. This sequence joins TRBV5-6 and TRBJ1-6; TRBD1 might be the D (6 bases). The germline V gene encodes CDR1 SGHDT and CDR2 YYEEEE. This CDR3 has 14 residues. The CDR3 sequence is CASSLGQVNSPLHF. The CDR3 bases are TGTGCCAGCAGCTTGGGACAGGTTAATTCGCCCCTCCACTTT.

The chain recombines TRBV15 with TRBJ1-3; D is possibly TRBD1 (5 bases). This CDR3 is built from 13 residues. V lost 0 bases and J 8 bases, leaving 8 bases between the germline ends. Germline V gives CDR1 LNHNV, CDR2 YYDKDF (reference sequence). CDR3 protein: CATSRDRGDTIYF. DNA for the CDR3: TGTGCCACCAGCAGAGACCGGGGGGACACCATATATTTT.

This sequence joins TRBV2 and TRBJ2-3, with 8 nucleotides matching TRBD1. V lost 6 bases and J lost 2; bases outside the gene matches: 4. This CDR3 has 14 amino acids. CDR1 is SNHLY and CDR2 is FYNNEI in the germline V gene. DNA of the CDR3: TGTGCCAGCAGCCGGGACAGGAACACAGATACGCAGTATTTT. This encodes CASSRDRNTDTQYF.

V is TRBV11-2 and J is TRBJ1-1; D call uncertain. Looked up from germline, CDR1 is SGHAT and CDR2 is FQNNGV. The germline V and J ends were trimmed by 1 base and 1 base, with 7 bases remaining between them. The CDR3 runs 14 residues. CDR3 in DNA: TGTGCCAGCAGCTTAGGGTGGGCGAACACTGAAGCTTTCTTT. As protein: CASSLGWANTEAFF.

The CDR3 loop reads CAWSPGGAGGNTIYF. In DNA form, the CDR3 reads TGTGCCTGGAGTCCGGGGGGGGCAGGAGGAAACACCATATATTTT. The V and J genes are TRBV30 and TRBJ1-3; possible D gene TRBD1, 6 bases. V was clipped by 2 bases and J by 4 bases, with 15 bases between them. Germline CDR1 is GTSNPN and CDR2 is SVGIG (reference sequence). This CDR3 is 15 amino acids long.

The chain recombines TRBV11-3 with TRBJ2-1, with 8 positions matching TRBD1. Germline V gene data show CDR1 as SGHNT and CDR2 as YENEEA. Losses at the gene ends were 4 bases for V and 4 bases for J; bases not matched to a gene: 6. This CDR3 contains 15 residues. The CDR3 spells CASSYRQGTYNEQFF. The CDR3 nucleotides read TGTGCCAGCAGCTACAGACAGGGGACTTACAATGAGCAGTTCTTC. The full variable domain, in which reference TRBV11-3 and TRBJ2-1 provide the parts outside the CDR3, is EAGVVQSPRYKIIEKKQPVAFWCNPISGHNTLYWYLQNLGQGPELLIRYENEEAVDDSQLPKDRFSAERLKGVDSTLKIQPAELGDSAVYLCASSYRQGTYNEQFFGPGTRLTVL.

The genes are TRBV30 and TRBJ2-1; D possibly corresponds to TRBD2 (5 bases). Trimming left V 0 bases short and J 6 bases short, with 21 bases between. Germline-derived CDR1 and CDR2 are GTSNPN and SVGIG (reference sequence). The CDR3 spans 17 residues. For the CDR3, the DNA is TGTGCCTGGAGTGTACACCTATTTGGGAGTCACCCCAATGAGCAGTTCTTC. This codes for CAWSVHLFGSHPNEQFF.